One sample yielded the 18 T cell receptor beta chains listed below, sequenced in a study of T cell responses to AZD1222 COVID-19 vaccine (dated by TCRdb to 2020 to 2023). Read against the paper, the sample's time point label means: baseline before first vaccination. The library was produced with the immunoSEQ multiplex PCR assay. The table was pulled from immuneACCESS by TCRdb, which kept in-frame rearrangements only. Such tables lose some clones; where checked, under half of the loss comes from unresolved V genes, and the rest has no known cause. A total of about 140,000 clones appear in this sample, more than 85% of them only once. The ten largest clones add up to about 3% of the sample. Sequencing used peripheral blood, obtained on day 0 of AZD1222 vaccination. The receptors derive from an adult in good health.

This clone was seen just once. The chain joins TRBV2 to TRBJ1-1, with 11 bases fitting TRBD1. The CDR3 runs 16 residues. Germline V gene data show CDR1 as SNHLY and CDR2 as FYNNEI. V lost 6 bases and J lost 0; bases outside the gene matches: 6. CDR3 sequence reads: CASREGQGVLNTEAFF. Here the CDR3 DNA reads TGTGCCAGCAGGGAGGGACAGGGGGTCTTGAACACTGAAGCTTTCTTT.

In its sample, this clone was seen a few times. V usage is TRBV29-1 and J usage is TRBJ2-7, with D perhaps TRBD1 (6 bases). The CDR3 covers 12 residues. The germline V gene encodes CDR1 SQVTM and CDR2 ANQGSEA. V lost 7 bases to trimming and J lost 3 bases, with 13 bases between them. The CDR3 DNA reads as TGCAGCGGAGGACAGACAGTCTACGAGCAGTACTTC. This sequence encodes CSGGQTVYEQYF.

J is TRBJ1-3 and V is TRBV29-1, with no clear D. The CDR3 loop spans 12 amino acids. Germline values: CDR1 SQVTM, CDR2 ANQGSEA. The V and J ends lost 4 bases and 0 bases respectively, with 4 bases between them. DNA of the CDR3: TGCAGCGTTGGCGTCTCTGGAAACACCATATATTTT. This gives the protein CSVGVSGNTIYF.

The gene calls are TRBV6-4 and TRBJ1-2; D not resolved. The germline gives CDR1 MRHNA, CDR2 SNTAGT. V lost 4 bases and J 4 bases, leaving 13 bases between the germline ends. The CDR3 covers 14 residues. The CDR3 nucleotides read TGTGCCAGCAGTGTCGCTGACGGTAGCTATGGCTACACCTTC. Protein sequence: CASSVADGSYGYTF.

The chain has TRBV7-2 and TRBJ2-7; 10 bases are a match to TRBD2. Germline CDR1 reads SGHTA; CDR2 reads FQGNSA. The V and J ends lost 1 base and 2 bases, in that order; junction bases with no gene match: 2. This CDR3 has 15 residues. CDR3 residues: CASSLDTSGAYEQYF. DNA of the CDR3: TGTGCCAGCAGCTTAGATACTAGCGGGGCCTACGAGCAGTACTTC.

The rearrangement joins TRBV5-1 to TRBJ2-2; D ambiguous. V was pared by 4 bases and J by 4 bases, with 14 bases between. The CDR3 consists of 15 residues. CDR1 SGHRS and CDR2 YFSETQ come from the germline V gene. Here the CDR3 reads CASSRTLVSTGELFF. The CDR3 nucleotides read TGCGCCAGCAGCCGGACGCTGGTCTCCACCGGGGAGCTGTTTTTT. The complete variable domain, with remaining parts taken from reference TRBV5-1 and TRBJ2-2, reads KAGVTQTPRYLIKTRGQQVTLSCSPISGHRSVSWYQQTPGQGLQFLFEYFSETQRNKGNFPGRFSGRQFSNSRSEMNVSTLELGDSALYLCASSRTLVSTGELFFGEGSRLTVL.

The V and J genes are TRBV6-5 and TRBJ1-2; TRBD1 might be the D (6 bases). Per the germline V gene, CDR1 is MNHEY and CDR2 is SVGAGI. V lost 5 bases and J lost 8, with 12 bases in between. The CDR3 length is 12 residues. The CDR3, as DNA: TGTGCCAGCAGTCCAGGGGTCGGAGGCTACACCTTC. This codes for CASSPGVGGYTF.

The rearrangement links TRBV28 to TRBJ2-7; 9 positions match TRBD2. J gave up 1 base and V 1 base, and 5 bases lay outside the gene matches. This CDR3 is 16 amino acids long. Per germline, CDR1 MDHEN and CDR2 SYDVKM. Here the CDR3 DNA reads TGTGCCAGCAGTTTATTATCCCTAGCGGGGTCCTACGAGCAGTACTTC. This encodes CASSLLSLAGSYEQYF.

This CDR3 is CSVDGRPEAFF. The CDR3 DNA sequence: TGCAGCGTTGACGGCAGACCTGAAGCTTTCTTT. The V call is TRBV29-1, the J call TRBJ1-1; the D is unclear. V lost 3 bases, J lost 6 bases, and 8 bases lay in between. The CDR3 covers 11 residues. Germline lookup yields CDR1 SQVTM and CDR2 ANQGSEA. The full variable domain, rest sourced from reference TRBV29-1 and TRBJ1-1, is SAVISQKPSRDICQRGTSLTIQCQVDSQVTMMFWYRQQPGQSLTLIATANQGSEATYESGFVIDKFPISRPNLTFSTLTVSNMSPEDSSIYLCSVDGRPEAFFGQGTRLTVV.

The CDR3, as DNA: TGTGCCAGCAGAAACCGGACAGACCGTTATAGCAATCAGCCCCAGCATTTT. This translates into CASRNRTDRYSNQPQHF. The genes are TRBV6-4 and TRBJ1-5, with a weak D call TRBD1 (6 bases). Germline V gene data show CDR1 as MRHNA and CDR2 as SNTAGT. The V and J ends lost 6 bases and 0 bases respectively, with 18 bases between them. The CDR3 runs to 17 residues.

The chain joins TRBV6-5 to TRBJ1-2; 7 bases map to TRBD1. The germline CDR1 and CDR2 sequences are MNHEY and SVGAGI. V dropped 0 bases and J dropped 1; count of bases not matched to a gene: 2. This CDR3 spans 15 amino acids. The CDR3 DNA follows: TGTGCCAGCAGTTACTCGACAGGGATTAACTATGGCTACACCTTC. Amino acid sequence: CASSYSTGINYGYTF.

This chain connects TRBV4-1 to TRBJ2-5; D possibly matches TRBD1 or TRBD2 (5 bases each). The V gene's germline CDR1 is MGHRA and CDR2 YSYEKL. The CDR3 spans 17 residues. The V gene lost 0 bases and the J gene lost 0 bases, with 14 bases spanning the gap. CDR3: CASSQDRGPGYQETQYF. CDR3 DNA sequence: TGCGCCAGCAGCCAAGATAGGGGTCCGGGGTACCAAGAGACCCAGTACTTC.

The rearrangement joins TRBV6-1 to TRBJ2-3, with D unclear. V gave up 2 bases and J gave up 5 bases, with 11 bases separating them. Germline CDR1 reads MNHNS; CDR2 reads SASEGT. CDR3 length: 14 amino acids. CDR3 sequence: CASSEPFERDTQYF. In DNA, the CDR3 is TGTGCCAGCAGTGAACCTTTCGAAAGAGATACGCAGTATTTT.

V usage is TRBV3-1 (or the pseudogene TRBV3-2) and J usage is TRBJ2-3, with D perhaps TRBD2 (5 bases). From germline, CDR1 is LGHDT and CDR2 YNNKEL (reference sequence). This CDR3 region has 14 residues. Between the trimmed V and J ends, which lost 4 bases and 4 bases, there was a span of 12 bases. CDR3 nucleotides: TGTGCCAGCAGCCCACTCACTAGTTCAGATACGCAGTATTTT. This gives the protein CASSPLTSSDTQYF.

The V gene is TRBV5-6, the J gene TRBJ1-4; no definite D call. V was pared by 7 bases and J by 3 bases, with 16 bases between. Germline V CDR1 and CDR2: SGHDT, YYEEEE. The CDR3 spans 15 residues. The CDR3 loop reads CASSSQDLANEKLFF. CDR3 nucleotide sequence: TGTGCCAGCTCCTCCCAAGACTTAGCTAATGAAAAACTGTTTTTT.

The J gene is TRBJ1-3, the V gene TRBV5-1, with TRBD1 matching over 7 bases. Trimming cost V 0 bases and J 4 bases; bases outside gene matches: 4. Germline loops: CDR1 SGHRS, CDR2 YFSETQ. The CDR3 has 15 residues. The CDR3 spells CASSLEGALGNTIYF. CDR3 nucleotide sequence: TGCGCCAGCAGCTTGGAGGGGGCGCTCGGAAACACCATATATTTT. Using reference TRBV5-1 and TRBJ1-3 for the parts outside the CDR3, the full variable domain is KAGVTQTPRYLIKTRGQQVTLSCSPISGHRSVSWYQQTPGQGLQFLFEYFSETQRNKGNFPGRFSGRQFSNSRSEMNVSTLELGDSALYLCASSLEGALGNTIYFGEGSWLTVV.

The chain combines TRBV30 with TRBJ1-4, with D unclear. CDR1 and CDR2 (germline): GTSNPN, SVGIG (reference sequence). The CDR3 consists of 16 residues. Trimming left V 2 bases short and J 0 bases short, with 13 bases between. As DNA, the CDR3 is TGTGCCTGGAGTTCTCCGGGCCACGCAACTAATGAAAAACTGTTTTTT. It translates to CAWSSPGHATNEKLFF.

The V and J genes are TRBV7-8 and TRBJ2-7; 9 bases align to TRBD1. In germline, CDR1 is SGHVS, CDR2 FQNEAQ. The length of the CDR3 is 18 residues. J lost 1 base, V lost 5 bases, and 15 bases had no gene match. The CDR3 DNA sequence: TGTGCCAGCAGCCCAAAGGATTCCCCGGGACAGGGATCCTACGAGCAGTACTTC. This gives the protein CASSPKDSPGQGSYEQYF.